Reported below is one T cell receptor beta chain. Its antigen is undetermined. RNA was extracted with the RNeasy kit, and a quantity of about 0.45 to 1 ug was reverse transcribed using random hexamers. A single record per CDR3 protein comes from TCRdb applying MiXCR to the immunoSEQ multiplex PCR reads. The sample lists some 130,000 distinct CDR3 sequences, 95% occurring once. The data derive from a study of CD8 T cells in Susac syndrome. Study at large: The Susac syndrome patients were therapy-naive, on corticosteroids, or on intravenous immunoglobulin alone at blood draw.

Regarding the study as a whole: The total CD8+ repertoires yielded sixteen Susac-specific public clones and the CD8+ TEMRA repertoires yielded roughly five. Peak Susac CD8+ clonal expansion occurred in TEMRA cells and active patients.

Sequencing of TCR beta, carried out with a high-throughput approach, was applied to CD8+ and CD4+ T cells from the blood. This TCR derives from a human donor with Susac syndrome. Specimen: CD8+ T cells from PBMCs.

The CDR3 sequence: CSGFTGTAGEQYF. The CDR3 DNA reads TGCAGTGGATTTACAGGGACGGCTGGCGAGCAGTACTTC. The chain links TRBV20-1 to TRBJ2-7; TRBD1 might be the D (6 bases). Germline V gene data show CDR1 as DFQATT and CDR2 as SNEGSKA (reference sequence). The CDR3 totals 13 residues. Trimming removed 7 bases from V and 6 bases from J, with 19 bases in between.